The clone carrying this TCR beta chain was detected only a few times. Its target is not known. This entry comes from a study of post-analysis software for immune sequencing data. About the research overall: Recorded subtypes: relapsing-remitting, secondary progressive, progressive-relapsing; some patients unannotated.

TCR beta cDNA libraries included unique molecular identifiers. Input of roughly 1 to 11 million T cells yielded approximately 500,000 cDNA molecules. TCRdb used MiXCR to reprocess the PCR reads, holding one entry per CDR3 protein. The table has about 800,000 distinct CDR3 sequences, 30% seen once. Germline V CDR1 and CDR2: SGHRS, YFSETQ. Trimming shortened V by 1 base and J by 2 bases, and 21 bases separated the two germline ends. The CDR3 loop spans 18 amino acids. Study-level findings and limits: By F measure, samples from a shared preparation batch strongly co-clustered. Higher frequency in patients than in controls was seen for five TRBV segments, with TRBV5-6, TRBV5-1 and TRBV20-1 among them. Controls showed significantly higher normalized Chao1 diversity than did multiple sclerosis patients.

Specimen: blood. The receptor's source is a girl aged 5-17 years with multiple sclerosis. The rearrangement joins TRBV5-1 to TRBJ2-5, with a weak D call TRBD2 (5 bases). Written as DNA, the CDR3 is TGCGCCAGCAGCTTGTCCGAGGGTTCCGGCGTCCTACAAGAGACCCAGTACTTC. Protein product: CASSLSEGSGVLQETQYF.